The rows below give T cell receptor beta chains drawn from one sample of a study of CD8+ T cells in alopecia areata. The protocol was immunoSEQ multiplex PCR, while the TCRdb copy is restricted to in-frame clones and leaves out a portion. Altogether fewer than 150,000 clones are present, around three fifths being singletons, with the ten largest covering 4.5%. The source was CD4+ T cells sorted from blood, collected at week 0. The receptor set was obtained from a human donor with alopecia areata. The CDR3 runs from the conserved cysteine through the conserved F or W. The D gene is left open where the match is weak. A clone size is listed for some rows: how often the clone was seen (once, few, many), or a class if it is expanded.

CDR3aa: CASSARLAADTQYF
CDR3nt: TGTGCCAGCAGCGCCCGACTAGCCGCAGATACGCAGTATTTT
v_gene: TRBV9
d_gene: TRBD2
j_gene: TRBJ2-3
abundance: .

CDR3aa: CASSYTAGDILQETQYF
CDR3nt: TGTGCCAGCAGTTATACTGCGGGAGACATCCTTCAAGAGACCCAGTACTTC
v_gene: TRBV6-9
d_gene: TRBD2
j_gene: TRBJ2-5
abundance: few

CDR3aa: CASSRLIDEQYF
CDR3nt: TGTGCCAGCAGCCGCTTGATCGACGAGCAGTACTTC
v_gene: TRBV7-2
d_gene: .
j_gene: TRBJ2-7
abundance: once

CDR3aa: CASSLDGNNEQFF
CDR3nt: TGTGCCAGCAGCTTAGACGGGAATAATGAGCAGTTCTTC
v_gene: TRBV7-3
d_gene: .
j_gene: TRBJ2-1
abundance: .

CDR3aa: CASSLGLLAGGKRSYEQYF
CDR3nt: TGTGCCAGCAGCTTGGGTCTGCTAGCGGGAGGGAAGCGGTCCTACGAGCAGTACTTC
v_gene: TRBV5-6
d_gene: TRBD2
j_gene: TRBJ2-7
abundance: few

CDR3aa: CASSESGFGANVLTF
CDR3nt: TGTGCCAGCAGCGAAAGTGGGTTTGGGGCCAACGTCCTGACTTTC
v_gene: TRBV21-1
d_gene: .
j_gene: TRBJ2-6
abundance: few

CDR3aa: CASSPQDGLTDTQYF
CDR3nt: TGTGCCAGCAGCCCACAGGACGGCCTCACAGATACGCAGTATTTT
v_gene: TRBV7-9
d_gene: .
j_gene: TRBJ2-3
abundance: .

CDR3aa: CATSRDQAGAIYNEQFF
CDR3nt: TGTGCCACCAGCAGAGATCAAGCGGGAGCGATCTACAATGAGCAGTTCTTC
v_gene: TRBV15
d_gene: TRBD2
j_gene: TRBJ2-1
abundance: .

CDR3aa: CASSSTSVYNEQFF
CDR3nt: TGCGCCAGCAGCTCAACTAGCGTCTACAATGAGCAGTTCTTC
v_gene: TRBV5-1
d_gene: TRBD2
j_gene: TRBJ2-1
abundance: .

CDR3aa: CASSLLARSYEQYF
CDR3nt: TGTGCCAGCAGCTTATTAGCGAGATCCTACGAGCAGTACTTC
v_gene: TRBV7-2
d_gene: .
j_gene: TRBJ2-7
abundance: .

CDR3aa: CASKLGTNYGYTF
CDR3nt: TGTGCCAGCAAATTAGGCACTAACTATGGCTACACCTTC
v_gene: TRBV25-1
d_gene: .
j_gene: TRBJ1-2
abundance: .

CDR3aa: CASSLDLRDTGELFF
CDR3nt: TGCGCCAGCAGCTTGGATCTTCGGGATACCGGGGAGCTGTTTTTT
v_gene: TRBV5-1
d_gene: .
j_gene: TRBJ2-2
abundance: few

CDR3aa: CASRETVTGTGELFF
CDR3nt: TGTGCCAGCAGAGAGACAGTTACTGGTACCGGGGAGCTGTTTTTT
v_gene: TRBV7-2
d_gene: .
j_gene: TRBJ2-2
abundance: .

CDR3aa: CASSWGLAGTQETQYF
CDR3nt: TGCGCCAGCAGCTGGGGACTAGCGGGGACTCAAGAGACCCAGTACTTC
v_gene: TRBV5-1
d_gene: TRBD2
j_gene: TRBJ2-5
abundance: few

CDR3aa: CSDERRETQYF
CDR3nt: TGCAGTGATGAGAGGAGGGAGACCCAGTACTTC
v_gene: TRBV20-1
d_gene: .
j_gene: TRBJ2-5
abundance: .

CDR3aa: CASKRSTGGYGYTF
CDR3nt: TGTGCCAGCAAACGTTCAACAGGGGGATATGGCTACACCTTC
v_gene: TRBV6-5
d_gene: TRBD1
j_gene: TRBJ1-2
abundance: .

CDR3aa: CASSFHGSYNEQFF
CDR3nt: TGTGCCAGCAGCTTCCACGGGTCCTACAATGAGCAGTTCTTC
v_gene: TRBV5-4
d_gene: .
j_gene: TRBJ2-1
abundance: .

CDR3aa: CATSPDYPDTQYF
CDR3nt: TGTGCCACCAGTCCCGACTACCCAGATACGCAGTATTTT
v_gene: TRBV15
d_gene: .
j_gene: TRBJ2-3
abundance: few

CDR3aa: CASSNPGLQTWGYTF
CDR3nt: TGTGCCAGCAGCAACCCGGGACTTCAAACCTGGGGCTACACCTTC
v_gene: TRBV7-9
d_gene: .
j_gene: TRBJ1-2
abundance: .

CDR3aa: CASSRLGTGYTEAFF
CDR3nt: TGTGCCAGCAGCCGTCTTGGGACGGGGTACACTGAAGCTTTCTTT
v_gene: TRBV14
d_gene: .
j_gene: TRBJ1-1
abundance: .

CDR3aa: CATRQNNEQFF
CDR3nt: TGTGCCACTAGACAGAACAATGAGCAGTTCTTC
v_gene: TRBV2
d_gene: .
j_gene: TRBJ2-1
abundance: few

CDR3aa: CASSPYENTGELFF
CDR3nt: TGTGCCAGCAGCCCTTATGAGAACACCGGGGAGCTGTTTTTT
v_gene: TRBV13
d_gene: .
j_gene: TRBJ2-2
abundance: once

CDR3aa: CASSPGTGEADTQYF
CDR3nt: TGTGCCAGCTCACCAGGGACAGGGGAGGCCGATACGCAGTATTTT
v_gene: TRBV18
d_gene: TRBD1
j_gene: TRBJ2-3
abundance: .

CDR3aa: CASSLTQGAYTGELFF
CDR3nt: TGTGCCAGCAGCCTGACACAGGGGGCCTACACCGGGGAGCTGTTTTTT
v_gene: TRBV7-2
d_gene: TRBD1
j_gene: TRBJ2-2
abundance: .

CDR3aa: CASSYTGSTGELFF
CDR3nt: TGTGCCAGCAGTTACACAGGGTCCACCGGGGAGCTGTTTTTT
v_gene: TRBV6-5
d_gene: .
j_gene: TRBJ2-2
abundance: .

CDR3aa: CASRDPGQTYNEQFF
CDR3nt: TGTGCCAGCAGGGATCCGGGACAGACGTACAATGAGCAGTTCTTC
v_gene: TRBV28
d_gene: TRBD1
j_gene: TRBJ2-1
abundance: .

CDR3aa: CASSLAGQGNEKLFF
CDR3nt: TGCGCCAGCAGCTTGGCTGGACAGGGAAATGAAAAACTGTTTTTT
v_gene: TRBV5-1
d_gene: TRBD1
j_gene: TRBJ1-4
abundance: .

CDR3aa: CAWTQFSGEGEQYF
CDR3nt: TGTGCCTGGACTCAATTCTCAGGGGAAGGCGAGCAGTACTTC
v_gene: TRBV30
d_gene: .
j_gene: TRBJ2-7
abundance: .

CDR3aa: CSVVGQTFTEAFF
CDR3nt: TGCAGCGTTGTAGGGCAAACGTTCACTGAAGCTTTCTTT
v_gene: TRBV29-1
d_gene: .
j_gene: TRBJ1-1
abundance: .

CDR3aa: CASSTGVLETQYF
CDR3nt: TGTGCCAGCAGTACAGGGGTTTTAGAGACCCAGTACTTC
v_gene: TRBV6-1
d_gene: TRBD1
j_gene: TRBJ2-5
abundance: .

CDR3aa: CATSRDLTVYGYTF
CDR3nt: TGTGCCACCAGCAGAGATTTAACCGTCTATGGCTACACCTTC
v_gene: TRBV15
d_gene: .
j_gene: TRBJ1-2
abundance: .

CDR3aa: CASSKGQPAGETQYF
CDR3nt: TGCGCCAGCAGCAAGGGACAGCCCGCTGGAGAGACCCAGTACTTC
v_gene: TRBV5-1
d_gene: TRBD1
j_gene: TRBJ2-5
abundance: .

CDR3aa: CASSQAESSYEQYF
CDR3nt: TGCGCCAGCAGCCAAGCTGAGAGCTCCTACGAGCAGTACTTC
v_gene: TRBV4-1
d_gene: .
j_gene: TRBJ2-7
abundance: .

CDR3aa: CASSPNSRADTQYF
CDR3nt: TGTGCCAGCAGCCCAAACTCACGCGCAGATACGCAGTATTTT
v_gene: TRBV7-6
d_gene: .
j_gene: TRBJ2-3
abundance: few

CDR3aa: CASSFTGTEAYEQYF
CDR3nt: TGTGCCAGCAGCTTTACCGGGACGGAAGCCTACGAGCAGTACTTC
v_gene: TRBV7-2
d_gene: .
j_gene: TRBJ2-7
abundance: .

CDR3aa: CASSKRQGTDTQYF
CDR3nt: TGTGCCAGCAGCAAACGACAGGGCACAGATACGCAGTATTTT
v_gene: TRBV7-6
d_gene: .
j_gene: TRBJ2-3
abundance: .

CDR3aa: CASRDKNTGELFF
CDR3nt: TGTGCCAGCAGAGACAAGAACACCGGGGAGCTGTTTTTT
v_gene: TRBV7-9
d_gene: .
j_gene: TRBJ2-2
abundance: .

CDR3aa: CASSGRVTGELFF
CDR3nt: TGTGCCAGCAGCGGTCGGGTCACCGGGGAGCTGTTTTTT
v_gene: TRBV7-2
d_gene: .
j_gene: TRBJ2-2
abundance: .

CDR3aa: CASRSLAGGYNEQFF
CDR3nt: TGTGCCAGCAGATCCCTAGCGGGGGGTTACAATGAGCAGTTCTTC
v_gene: TRBV2
d_gene: TRBD2
j_gene: TRBJ2-1
abundance: .

CDR3aa: CASSLKASGVNTEAFF
CDR3nt: TGTGCCAGCAGTTTAAAGGCGTCAGGGGTGAACACTGAAGCTTTCTTT
v_gene: TRBV27
d_gene: .
j_gene: TRBJ1-1
abundance: .

CDR3aa: CASSVDGGGETQYF
CDR3nt: TGTGCCAGCAGCGTAGACGGGGGAGGAGAGACCCAGTACTTC
v_gene: TRBV9
d_gene: .
j_gene: TRBJ2-5
abundance: .

CDR3aa: CASSIEAGSYEQYF
CDR3nt: TGTGCCAGTAGTATCGAAGCGGGATCCTACGAGCAGTACTTC
v_gene: TRBV19
d_gene: TRBD2
j_gene: TRBJ2-7
abundance: few

CDR3aa: CSVLAGRLSDTQYF
CDR3nt: TGCAGCGTTTTAGCGGGAAGGCTCTCAGATACGCAGTATTTT
v_gene: TRBV29-1
d_gene: TRBD2
j_gene: TRBJ2-3
abundance: few

CDR3aa: CSFTGHATNEKLFF
CDR3nt: TGCAGCTTTACAGGGCACGCAACTAATGAAAAACTGTTTTTT
v_gene: TRBV29-1
d_gene: .
j_gene: TRBJ1-4
abundance: .

CDR3aa: CASRRTGGYEQYF
CDR3nt: TGTGCCAGCAGGAGGACAGGGGGCTACGAGCAGTACTTC
v_gene: TRBV25-1
d_gene: TRBD1
j_gene: TRBJ2-7
abundance: .

CDR3aa: CASSITQFNQPQHF
CDR3nt: TGTGCCAGTAGTATAACCCAGTTCAATCAGCCCCAGCATTTT
v_gene: TRBV19
d_gene: .
j_gene: TRBJ1-5
abundance: few

CDR3aa: CASSVQGIDTQYF
CDR3nt: TGCGCCAGCAGCGTACAGGGGATAGATACGCAGTATTTT
v_gene: TRBV4-1
d_gene: TRBD1
j_gene: TRBJ2-3
abundance: .